The next 29 T cell receptor beta chains were all read from a single sample in a study of cytomegalovirus exposure and HLA in healthy donors. PCR involved 60 Vbeta and 13 Jbeta primers. Method: immunoSEQ multiplex PCR; TCRdb's copy keeps in-frame clones and lacks some. The repertoire includes over 95,000 clones, approximately 80% of them detected once, and around 3.6% sits in the top ten. Sequenced input: PBMCs. These receptors all stem from a man aged 35 to 55 in good health and CMV-seronegative.

The rearrangement uses TRBV18 and TRBJ2-1; 9 bases are shared with TRBD2. Looked up from germline, CDR1 is KGHSH and CDR2 is LQKENI. V dropped 3 bases and J dropped 8; count of bases not matched to a gene: 8. This CDR3 region has 15 residues. The CDR3, as DNA: TGTGCCAGCTCACCGACTAGCGGAAAGGTCCATGAGCAGTTCTTC. Translated, it gives CASSPTSGKVHEQFF.

CDR3 nucleotide sequence: TGTGCCAGCCTTCGGGGGGTTTTCAGTAAAGATACGCAGTATTTT. Protein sequence: CASLRGVFSKDTQYF. The chain is built from TRBV7-2 and TRBJ2-3, with TRBD2 identical over 7 bases. The V gene end was trimmed by 8 bases and the J gene end by 5 bases; junction bases not matched to a gene: 13. The CDR3 is made up of 15 amino acids. Germline V gene sequence: CDR1 SGHTA, CDR2 FQGNSA.

V is TRBV5-1 and J is TRBJ1-4, with D tentatively TRBD1 (5 bases). The V and J ends lost 0 bases and 8 bases respectively, with 17 bases between them. CDR3 length: 16 amino acids. Per germline, CDR1 SGHRS and CDR2 YFSETQ. The CDR3 spells CASSLAGAGGSEKLFF. The CDR3 nucleotides are TGCGCCAGCAGCTTGGCTGGGGCGGGGGGAAGCGAAAAACTGTTTTTT.

This chain links TRBV30 with TRBJ1-1; maybe TRBD1 (5 bases). Germline CDR1 GTSNPN, CDR2 SVGIG (reference sequence). The CDR3 covers 12 residues. Trimming cost V 5 bases and J 1 base, with 8 bases left between them. The CDR3 DNA is TGTGCCTGGGGCAGGGAGAACACTGAAGCTTTCTTT. Its protein is CAWGRENTEAFF.

V gene TRBV2 combines with J gene TRBJ2-1; 8 bases map to TRBD2. CDR3 length: 15 amino acids. The J segment lost 5 bases and the V segment lost 6 bases, leaving 9 bases of the junction unmatched. Germline V gene sequence: CDR1 SNHLY, CDR2 FYNNEI. In nucleotides, the CDR3 is TGTGCCAGCAGCCGCGGGAGGAGGGGAGACAATGAGCAGTTCTTC. Translation gives CASSRGRRGDNEQFF.

The V gene is TRBV2, the J gene TRBJ2-5; TRBD2 matches at 11 bases. The J call is doubtful: the DNA matches TRBJ2-7 better. Germline V gene data show CDR1 as SNHLY and CDR2 as FYNNEI. The CDR3 runs to 14 residues. The CDR3 loop is CASSVVLAGGEQYF. CDR3 bases: TGTGCCAGCAGTGTAGTGCTAGCGGGAGGCGAGCAGTACTTC.

This sequence joins TRBV19 and TRBJ1-5, with TRBD1 as a possible D gene (5 bases). This CDR3 has 15 amino acids. Germline values: CDR1 LNHDA, CDR2 SQIVND (reference sequence). Trimming removed 3 bases from V and 4 bases from J, with 13 bases in between. CDR3 in amino acids: CASSILSGTNQPQHF. The CDR3 DNA is TGTGCCAGTAGTATTCTTTCAGGGACTAATCAGCCCCAGCATTTT. Filled out from reference TRBV19 and TRBJ1-5, the complete variable domain reads DGGITQSPKYLFRKEGQNVTLSCEQNLNHDAMYWYRQDPGQGLRLIYYSQIVNDFQKGDIAEGYSVSREKKESFPLTVTSAQKNPTAFYLCASSILSGTNQPQHFGDGTRLSIL.

The chain couples TRBV6-4 to TRBJ2-7; a weak D match, TRBD1 (6 bases). The CDR3 contains 14 residues. CDR1 is MRHNA and CDR2 is SNTAGT in the germline V gene. The V gene lost 8 bases and the J gene lost 6 bases, with 20 bases spanning the gap. DNA for the CDR3: TGTGCCAGCGGCGAACAGGGACCCCCTCTCGAGCAGTACTTC. This encodes CASGEQGPPLEQYF.

The J gene is TRBJ2-3, the V gene TRBV9; D is possibly TRBD2 (7 bases). This CDR3 spans 15 amino acids. V lost 0 bases to trimming and J lost 3 bases, with 11 bases between them. Germline-derived CDR1 and CDR2 are SGDLS and YYNGEE. The CDR3 here is CASSVAGGRTDTQYF. CDR3 nucleotide sequence: TGTGCCAGCAGCGTAGCGGGGGGCCGTACAGATACGCAGTATTTT. Full variable domain (outside the CDR3, taken from reference TRBV9 and TRBJ2-3): DSGVTQTPKHLITATGQRVTLRCSPRSGDLSVYWYQQSLDQGLQFLIQYYNGEERAKGNILERFSAQQFPDLHSELNLSSLELGDSALYFCASSVAGGRTDTQYFGPGTRLTVL.

The J gene is TRBJ1-5, the V gene TRBV5-1, with 7 positions matching TRBD1. This CDR3 spans 13 amino acids. CDR1 and CDR2 from the germline V gene are SGHRS and YFSETQ. V shed 4 bases and J 8 bases; nucleotides not matched to a gene: 6. CDR3 in amino acids: CASSPDRAEPQHF. CDR3 coding DNA: TGCGCCAGCAGCCCCGACAGGGCAGAGCCCCAGCATTTT.

The chain is built from TRBV19 and TRBJ1-5; D unclear. The CDR3 spans 15 residues. Germline V gene sequence: CDR1 LNHDA, CDR2 SQIVND (reference sequence). V was trimmed by 6 bases and J by 0 bases, leaving 12 bases between them. The CDR3 region is CASRERVHSNQPQHF. The CDR3 nucleotides read TGTGCCAGTAGGGAGAGGGTTCATAGCAATCAGCCCCAGCATTTT. Based on the CDR3 plus reference TRBV19 and TRBJ1-5, the full variable domain is DGGITQSPKYLFRKEGQNVTLSCEQNLNHDAMYWYRQDPGQGLRLIYYSQIVNDFQKGDIAEGYSVSREKKESFPLTVTSAQKNPTAFYLCASRERVHSNQPQHFGDGTRLSIL.

The chain has TRBV27 and TRBJ2-5, with D possibly TRBD2 on 7 matching bases. This CDR3 is built from 13 residues. In germline, CDR1 is MNHEY, CDR2 SMNVEV (reference sequence). Trimming stripped 5 bases from V and 7 bases from J, with 14 bases between. CDR3 in DNA: TGTGCCAGCAGTCCAGGACTAGGGGGGACCCAGTACTTC. Translated: CASSPGLGGTQYF.

This chain uses TRBV30 with TRBJ1-5; unclear D gene. The CDR3 runs 13 residues. Germline assignment: CDR1 GTSNPN and CDR2 SVGIG (reference sequence). V was pared by 0 bases and J by 7 bases, with 10 bases between. The CDR3 region has the DNA TGTGCCTGGAGTGTGGGAGGCCGCCAGCCCCAGCATTTT. Residues: CAWSVGGRQPQHF.

The chain couples TRBV5-4 to TRBJ2-3; the match to TRBD1 covers 8 bases. After removal of 2 bases from V and 2 bases from J, the junction contained 7 bases not matched to a gene. CDR1 and CDR2 (germline): SGHNT, YYREEE (reference sequence). The CDR3 has 16 amino acids. CDR3 nucleotide sequence: TGTGCCAGCAGCTTTCAAGGACAGGGTCTCACAGATACGCAGTATTTT. Translated, it gives CASSFQGQGLTDTQYF. The full variable domain, in which reference TRBV5-4 and TRBJ2-3 provide the parts outside the CDR3, is ETGVTQSPTHLIKTRGQQVTLRCSSQSGHNTVSWYQQALGQGPQFIFQYYREEENGRGNFPPRFSGLQFPNYSSELNVNALELDDSALYLCASSFQGQGLTDTQYFGPGTRLTVL.

The chain combines TRBV5-4 with TRBJ2-5, with a weak D call TRBD2 (7 bases). The V end lost 6 bases, the J end lost 4 bases, and 16 bases lay between the germline ends. The CDR3 consists of 14 residues. Per the germline V gene, CDR1 is SGHNT and CDR2 is YYREEE (reference sequence). In DNA form, the CDR3 reads TGTGCCAGCACCATACACGGGGGGCCAGAGACCCAGTACTTC. Translated: CASTIHGGPETQYF.

The chain combines TRBV7-2 with TRBJ1-5; possible D gene TRBD1, 6 bases. CDR3 size: 15 residues. Germline CDR1 SGHTA, CDR2 FQGNSA. The ends were cut back, 5 bases at V and 5 bases at J, with 16 bases in the middle. CDR3 coding DNA: TGTGCCAGCAGCCTAAGGGGCAGGGGCTATCAGCCCCAGCATTTT. This sequence encodes CASSLRGRGYQPQHF.

The CDR3 sequence is CAISELDRESNEQFF. The CDR3 DNA sequence: TGTGCCATCAGTGAGTTAGACAGGGAGAGCAATGAGCAGTTCTTC. This rearrangement joins TRBV10-3 to TRBJ2-1; 7 bases match TRBD1. The germline V gene has CDR1 ENHRY and CDR2 SYGVKD. The CDR3 runs 15 residues. V shed 1 base and J 6 bases; nucleotides not matched to a gene: 6.

The chain couples TRBV19 to TRBJ1-5; 9 bases match TRBD1. The J segment lost 7 bases and the V segment lost 7 bases, leaving 11 bases of the junction unmatched. Germline V gene data show CDR1 as LNHDA and CDR2 as SQIVND (reference sequence). The CDR3 covers 15 residues. The CDR3 loop is CASTPDRGGEQPQHF. The CDR3 DNA follows: TGTGCCAGTACCCCGGACAGGGGAGGAGAGCAGCCCCAGCATTTT.

By share, this clone ranks as medium-sized. The rearrangement links TRBV6-1 to TRBJ2-7; 8 nucleotides line up with TRBD2. In germline, CDR1 is MNHNS, CDR2 SASEGT. The CDR3 totals 15 residues. Trimming removed 1 base from V and 5 bases from J; junction bases left unmatched: 7. The CDR3 bases are TGTGCCAGCAGTGAAGAGGTAGCGGGGCCCCACGAGCAGTACTTC. Protein sequence: CASSEEVAGPHEQYF.

The chain's CDR3 is CASSLESLPTSTDTQYF. The CDR3, as DNA: TGTGCCAGCAGCTTAGAAAGCCTACCAACTAGCACAGATACGCAGTATTTT. The chain links TRBV7-2 to TRBJ2-3; D remains unclear. This CDR3 spans 17 amino acids. Germline CDR1 SGHTA, CDR2 FQGNSA. V lost 1 base and J 0 bases, leaving 14 bases between the germline ends.

The chain couples TRBV27 to TRBJ2-2, with TRBD1 identical over 7 bases. The CDR3 sequence is 19 residues long. Germline loops: CDR1 MNHEY, CDR2 SMNVEV (reference sequence). Unmatched junction bases numbered 15, after V lost 4 bases and J lost 1 base. The CDR3 region is CASSSGRTGGPMNTGELFF. CDR3 bases: TGTGCCAGCAGTTCTGGACGGACAGGAGGCCCGATGAACACCGGGGAGCTGTTTTTT.

V usage is TRBV28 and J usage is TRBJ1-4, with 7 positions matching TRBD1. CDR3 length: 14 residues. Germline trimming cut 2 bases from V and 8 bases from J; bases unmatched to any gene: 5. Germline V gene lookup returns CDR1 MDHEN and CDR2 SYDVKM. The CDR3 nucleotides are TGTGCCAGCAGTTTACCCAGGGGGAGGGAAAAACTGTTTTTT. Amino acid sequence: CASSLPRGREKLFF.

This clone came up once. The chain combines TRBV28 with TRBJ2-7; no firm D call. Germline-derived CDR1 and CDR2 are MDHEN and SYDVKM. The CDR3 length is 11 residues. The V end was cut by 6 bases, the J end by 3 bases, with 6 bases between. The CDR3 region has the DNA TGTGCCAGCAGCCAGCGCTACGAGCAGTACTTC. Translated: CASSQRYEQYF.

The chain is built from TRBV5-1 and TRBJ1-1; 10 nucleotides align to TRBD1. V shed 4 bases and J 3 bases; nucleotides not matched to a gene: 3. Germline V gives CDR1 SGHRS, CDR2 YFSETQ. This CDR3 contains 14 residues. For the CDR3, the DNA is TGCGCCAGCAGCGAGGGACAGGGGTACACTGAAGCTTTCTTT. Translated: CASSEGQGYTEAFF.

The V and J genes are TRBV19 and TRBJ1-6; no clear D. Trimming pared 6 bases from V and 2 bases from J, leaving 14 bases between. The germline V gene encodes CDR1 LNHDA and CDR2 SQIVND (reference sequence). There are 16 residues in the CDR3. CDR3 loop: CASRADRGAYNSPLHF. The CDR3, as DNA: TGTGCCAGTAGAGCGGACCGAGGAGCCTATAATTCACCCCTCCACTTT.

The gene calls are TRBV29-1 and TRBJ2-7, with 9 bases that match TRBD1. The CDR3 contains 15 residues. Germline CDR1 and CDR2: SQVTM and ANQGSEA. Trimming removed 4 bases from V and 2 bases from J; junction bases left unmatched: 9. The CDR3 loop is CSVGPGTGSAYEQYF. The CDR3 DNA sequence: TGCAGCGTTGGACCCGGGACAGGGAGTGCCTACGAGCAGTACTTC.

The gene calls are TRBV19 and TRBJ1-1, with D possibly being TRBD1 (6 bases). Per germline, CDR1 LNHDA and CDR2 SQIVND (reference sequence). With 3 bases removed from V and 4 bases from J, the gap between germline ends came to 12 bases. This CDR3 region has 14 residues. DNA for the CDR3: TGTGCCAGTAGTATTCGGGGGGCCCTCACTGAAGCTTTCTTT. This gives the protein CASSIRGALTEAFF.

The rearrangement uses TRBV28 and TRBJ2-7; possibly TRBD2 for D (5 bases). Between the trimmed V and J ends, which lost 4 bases and 0 bases, there was a span of 13 bases. Germline assignment: CDR1 MDHEN and CDR2 SYDVKM. The CDR3 extends over 15 amino acids. CDR3 in amino acids: CASSSEARGSYEQYF. DNA of the CDR3: TGTGCCAGCAGTTCGGAGGCCCGGGGCTCCTACGAGCAGTACTTC.

This clone is deemed medium-sized. The chain employs TRBV6-5 and TRBJ1-1; 10 positions match TRBD1. The J segment lost 5 bases and the V segment lost 6 bases, leaving 6 bases of the junction unmatched. The CDR3 has 14 residues. Germline V CDR1 and CDR2: MNHEY, SVGAGI. CDR3: CASRVTGGGTEAFF. CDR3 in DNA: TGTGCCAGCAGGGTGACAGGGGGCGGGACTGAAGCTTTCTTT.